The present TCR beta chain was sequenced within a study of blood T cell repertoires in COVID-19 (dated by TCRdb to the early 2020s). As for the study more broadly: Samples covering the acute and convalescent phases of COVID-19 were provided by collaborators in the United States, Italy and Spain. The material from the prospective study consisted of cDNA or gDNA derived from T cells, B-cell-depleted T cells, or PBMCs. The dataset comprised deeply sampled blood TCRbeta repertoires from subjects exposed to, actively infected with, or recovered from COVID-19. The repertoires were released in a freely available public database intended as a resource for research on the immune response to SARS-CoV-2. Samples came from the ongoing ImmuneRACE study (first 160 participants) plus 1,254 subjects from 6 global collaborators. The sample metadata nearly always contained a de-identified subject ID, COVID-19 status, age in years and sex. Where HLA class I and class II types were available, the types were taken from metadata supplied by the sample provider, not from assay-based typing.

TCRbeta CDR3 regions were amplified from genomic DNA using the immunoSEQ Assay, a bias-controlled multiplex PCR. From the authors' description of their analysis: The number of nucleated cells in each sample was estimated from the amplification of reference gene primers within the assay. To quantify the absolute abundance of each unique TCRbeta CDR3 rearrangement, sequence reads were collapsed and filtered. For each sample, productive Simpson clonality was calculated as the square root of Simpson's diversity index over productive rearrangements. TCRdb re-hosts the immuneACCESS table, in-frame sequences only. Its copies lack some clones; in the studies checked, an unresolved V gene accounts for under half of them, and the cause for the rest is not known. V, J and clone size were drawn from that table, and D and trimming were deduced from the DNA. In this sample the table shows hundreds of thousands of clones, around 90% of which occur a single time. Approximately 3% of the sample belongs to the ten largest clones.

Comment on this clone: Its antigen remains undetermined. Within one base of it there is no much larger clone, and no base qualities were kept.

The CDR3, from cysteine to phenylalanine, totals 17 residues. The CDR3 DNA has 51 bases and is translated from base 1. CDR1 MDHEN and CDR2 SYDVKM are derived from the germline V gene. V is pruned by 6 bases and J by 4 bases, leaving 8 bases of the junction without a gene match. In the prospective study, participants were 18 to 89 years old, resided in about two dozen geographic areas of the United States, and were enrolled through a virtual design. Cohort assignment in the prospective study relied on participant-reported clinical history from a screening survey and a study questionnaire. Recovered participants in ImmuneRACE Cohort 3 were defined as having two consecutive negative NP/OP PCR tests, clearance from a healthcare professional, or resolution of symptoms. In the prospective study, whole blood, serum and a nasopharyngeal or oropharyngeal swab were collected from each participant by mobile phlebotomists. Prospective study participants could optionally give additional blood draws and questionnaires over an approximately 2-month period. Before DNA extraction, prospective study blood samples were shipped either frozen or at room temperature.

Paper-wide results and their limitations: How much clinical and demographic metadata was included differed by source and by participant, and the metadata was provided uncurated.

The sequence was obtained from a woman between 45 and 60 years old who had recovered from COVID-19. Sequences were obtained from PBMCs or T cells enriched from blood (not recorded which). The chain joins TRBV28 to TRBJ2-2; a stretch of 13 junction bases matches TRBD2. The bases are TGTGCCAGCAGGCCACTAGCGGGAGGGCCTGGCACCGGGGAGCTGTTTTTT. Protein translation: CASRPLAGGPGTGELFF.